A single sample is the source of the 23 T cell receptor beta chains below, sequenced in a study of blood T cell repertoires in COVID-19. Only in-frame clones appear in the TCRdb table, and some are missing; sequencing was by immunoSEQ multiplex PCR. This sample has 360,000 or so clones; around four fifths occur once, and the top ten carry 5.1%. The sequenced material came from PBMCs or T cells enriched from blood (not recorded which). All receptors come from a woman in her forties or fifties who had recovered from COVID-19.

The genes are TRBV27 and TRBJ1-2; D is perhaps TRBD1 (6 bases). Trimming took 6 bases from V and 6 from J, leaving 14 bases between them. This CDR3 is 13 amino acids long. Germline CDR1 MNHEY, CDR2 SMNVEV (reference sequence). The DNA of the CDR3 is TGTGCCAGCAGACATACAGGGAACGATGGCTACACCTTC. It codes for CASRHTGNDGYTF.

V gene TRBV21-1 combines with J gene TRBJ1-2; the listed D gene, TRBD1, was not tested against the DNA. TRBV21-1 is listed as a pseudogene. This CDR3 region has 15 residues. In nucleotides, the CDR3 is TGTGCCAGCAGCGTCGCCCAACCAGGGCACTATGGCTACACCTTC. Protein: CASSVAQPGHYGYTF.

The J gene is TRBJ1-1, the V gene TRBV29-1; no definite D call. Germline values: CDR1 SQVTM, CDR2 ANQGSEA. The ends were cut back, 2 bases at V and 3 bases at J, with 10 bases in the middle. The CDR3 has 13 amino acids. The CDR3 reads CSVERSRDTEAFF. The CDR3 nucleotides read TGCAGCGTTGAAAGGTCACGGGACACTGAAGCTTTCTTT.

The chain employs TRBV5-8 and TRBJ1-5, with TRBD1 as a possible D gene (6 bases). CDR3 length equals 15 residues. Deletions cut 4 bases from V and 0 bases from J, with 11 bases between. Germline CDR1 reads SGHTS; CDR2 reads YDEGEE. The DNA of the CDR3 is TGTGCCAGCAGCGTTGGACAGACTAGCAATCAGCCCCAGCATTTT. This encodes CASSVGQTSNQPQHF.

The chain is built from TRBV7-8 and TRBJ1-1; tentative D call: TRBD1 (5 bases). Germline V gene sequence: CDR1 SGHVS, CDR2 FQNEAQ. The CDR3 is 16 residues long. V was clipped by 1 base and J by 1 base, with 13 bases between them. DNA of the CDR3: TGTGCCAGCAGCTTAGGCTGGGGCGCAGGGAACACTGAAGCTTTCTTT. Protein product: CASSLGWGAGNTEAFF.

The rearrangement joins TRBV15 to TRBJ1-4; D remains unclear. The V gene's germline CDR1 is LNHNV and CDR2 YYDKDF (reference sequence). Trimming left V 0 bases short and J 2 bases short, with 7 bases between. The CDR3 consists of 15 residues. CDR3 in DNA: TGTGCCACCAGCAGAGAGGGAGGGACTAATGAAAAACTGTTTTTT. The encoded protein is CATSREGGTNEKLFF.

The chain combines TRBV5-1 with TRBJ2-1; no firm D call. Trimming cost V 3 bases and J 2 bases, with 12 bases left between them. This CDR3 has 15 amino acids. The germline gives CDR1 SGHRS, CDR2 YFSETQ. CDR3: CASSSDSNPYNEQFF. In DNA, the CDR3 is TGCGCCAGCAGCTCAGACTCCAACCCCTACAATGAGCAGTTCTTC.

CDR3 region: CASSPRQGPWELFF. CDR3 sequence (DNA): TGTGCCAGCAGCCCGCGACAGGGTCCCTGGGAGCTGTTTTTT. The V call is TRBV7-9, the J call TRBJ2-2; TRBD1 aligns across 7 bases. Germline V gene data show CDR1 as SEHNR and CDR2 as FQNEAQ (reference sequence). Losses at the gene ends were 5 bases for V and 9 bases for J; bases not matched to a gene: 9. This CDR3 has 14 residues.

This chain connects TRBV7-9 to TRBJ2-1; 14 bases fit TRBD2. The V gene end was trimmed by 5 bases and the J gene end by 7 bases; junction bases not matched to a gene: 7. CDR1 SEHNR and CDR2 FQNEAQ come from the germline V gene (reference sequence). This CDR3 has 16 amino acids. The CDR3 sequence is CASSATGLAGVNEQFF. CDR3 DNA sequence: TGTGCCAGCAGCGCAACGGGACTAGCGGGAGTAAATGAGCAGTTCTTC.

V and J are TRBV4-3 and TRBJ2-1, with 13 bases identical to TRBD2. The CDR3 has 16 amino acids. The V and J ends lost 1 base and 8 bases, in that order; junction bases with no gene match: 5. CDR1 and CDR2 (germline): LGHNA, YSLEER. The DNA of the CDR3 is TGCGCCAGCAGCCAAGCGACTAGCGGGAGGTGGGATGAGCAGTTCTTC. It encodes CASSQATSGRWDEQFF.

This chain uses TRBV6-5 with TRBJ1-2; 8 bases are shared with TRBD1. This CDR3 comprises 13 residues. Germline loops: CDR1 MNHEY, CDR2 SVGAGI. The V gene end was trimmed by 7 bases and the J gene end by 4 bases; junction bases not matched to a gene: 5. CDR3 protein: CASTRTGGYGYTF. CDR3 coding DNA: TGTGCCAGCACCAGAACAGGGGGCTATGGCTACACCTTC.

The CDR3, as DNA: TGCAGCGTTGAAGGGGTGGACAGGGCGGATACGCAGTATTTT. As protein: CSVEGVDRADTQYF. The V call is TRBV29-1, the J call TRBJ2-3; 8 nucleotides line up with TRBD1. Germline values: CDR1 SQVTM, CDR2 ANQGSEA. V dropped 1 base and J dropped 6; count of bases not matched to a gene: 6. There are 14 residues in the CDR3.

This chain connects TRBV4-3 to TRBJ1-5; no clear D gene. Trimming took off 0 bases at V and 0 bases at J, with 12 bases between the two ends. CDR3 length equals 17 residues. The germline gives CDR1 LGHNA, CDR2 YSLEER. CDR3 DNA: TGCGCCAGCAGCCAAGATGCTTTCGGGAATAGCAATCAGCCCCAGCATTTT. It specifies CASSQDAFGNSNQPQHF.

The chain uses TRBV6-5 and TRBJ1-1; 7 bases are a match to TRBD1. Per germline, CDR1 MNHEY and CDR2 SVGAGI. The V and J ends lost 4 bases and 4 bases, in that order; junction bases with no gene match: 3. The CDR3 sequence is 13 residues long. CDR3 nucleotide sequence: TGTGCCAGCAGTTCAGGACAGGCCACTGAAGCTTTCTTT. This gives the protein CASSSGQATEAFF.

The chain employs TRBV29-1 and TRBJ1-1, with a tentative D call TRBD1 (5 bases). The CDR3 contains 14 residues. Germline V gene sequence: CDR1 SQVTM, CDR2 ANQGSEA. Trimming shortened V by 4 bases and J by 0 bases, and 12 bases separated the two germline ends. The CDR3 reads CSVVRGGVNTEAFF. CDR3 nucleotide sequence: TGCAGCGTTGTAAGGGGCGGTGTGAACACTGAAGCTTTCTTT.

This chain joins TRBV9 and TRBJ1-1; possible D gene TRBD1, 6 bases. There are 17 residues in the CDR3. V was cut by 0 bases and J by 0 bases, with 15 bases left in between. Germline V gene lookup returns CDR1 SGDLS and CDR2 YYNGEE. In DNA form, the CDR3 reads TGTGCCAGCAGCGTAGACCCAGGGACATTCATGAACACTGAAGCTTTCTTT. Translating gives CASSVDPGTFMNTEAFF. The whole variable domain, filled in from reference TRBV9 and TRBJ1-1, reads DSGVTQTPKHLITATGQRVTLRCSPRSGDLSVYWYQQSLDQGLQFLIQYYNGEERAKGNILERFSAQQFPDLHSELNLSSLELGDSALYFCASSVDPGTFMNTEAFFGQGTRLTVV.

The CDR3 spells CASSDRGRTEAFF. Here the CDR3 DNA reads TGCGCCAGCAGTGACAGGGGGCGAACTGAAGCTTTCTTT. The V and J genes are TRBV5-1 and TRBJ1-1, with 10 bases that match TRBD1. Germline loops: CDR1 SGHRS, CDR2 YFSETQ. The CDR3 consists of 13 residues. V was pared by 5 bases and J by 5 bases, with 3 bases of the junction left unmatched.

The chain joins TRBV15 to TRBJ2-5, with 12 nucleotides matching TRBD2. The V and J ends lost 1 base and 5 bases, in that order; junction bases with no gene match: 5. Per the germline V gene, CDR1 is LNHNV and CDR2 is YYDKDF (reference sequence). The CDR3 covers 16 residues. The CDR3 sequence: CATSRGPGLAGETQYF. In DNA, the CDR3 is TGTGCCACCAGCAGAGGCCCGGGACTAGCGGGTGAGACCCAGTACTTC.

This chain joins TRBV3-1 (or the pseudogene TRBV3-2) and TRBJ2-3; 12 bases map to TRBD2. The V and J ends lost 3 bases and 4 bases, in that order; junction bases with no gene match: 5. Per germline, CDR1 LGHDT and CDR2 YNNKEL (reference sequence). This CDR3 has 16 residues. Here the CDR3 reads CASSQGLAGGADTQYF. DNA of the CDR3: TGTGCCAGCAGCCAGGGTCTAGCGGGGGGGGCAGATACGCAGTATTTT.

The CDR3 sequence is CASSQGRSNYGYTF. The CDR3 coding sequence is TGTGCCAGCAGCCAAGGGCGGAGCAACTATGGCTACACCTTC. V gene TRBV3-1 (or the pseudogene TRBV3-2) combines with J gene TRBJ1-2; D gene ambiguous. Germline CDR1 reads LGHDT; CDR2 reads YNNKEL (reference sequence). Trimming pared 1 base from V and 2 bases from J, leaving 8 bases between. The CDR3 has 14 amino acids.

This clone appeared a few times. CDR3 bases: TGTGCCAGCAGCTTGGATAGACGAGGGGGCGTTGAGGAAGCTTTCTTT. It yields the protein CASSLDRRGGVEEAFF. The rearrangement joins TRBV5-6 to TRBJ1-1, with 7 bases that match TRBD1. CDR3 size: 16 residues. Germline V CDR1 and CDR2: SGHDT, YYEEEE. V lost 0 bases to trimming and J lost 8 bases; unmatched junction nucleotides: 13.

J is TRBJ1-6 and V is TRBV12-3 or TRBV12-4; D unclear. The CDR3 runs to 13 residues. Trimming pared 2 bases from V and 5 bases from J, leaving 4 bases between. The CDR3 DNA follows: TGTGCCAGCAGTTTACAGAATAATTCACCCCTCCACTTT. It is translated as CASSLQNNSPLHF.

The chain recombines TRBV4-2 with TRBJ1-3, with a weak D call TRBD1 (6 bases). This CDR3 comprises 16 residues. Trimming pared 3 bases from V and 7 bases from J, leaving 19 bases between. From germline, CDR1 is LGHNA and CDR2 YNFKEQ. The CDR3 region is CASSHLTVAGDNTIYF. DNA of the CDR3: TGTGCCAGCAGCCACCTGACGGTGGCAGGGGACAACACCATATATTTT.